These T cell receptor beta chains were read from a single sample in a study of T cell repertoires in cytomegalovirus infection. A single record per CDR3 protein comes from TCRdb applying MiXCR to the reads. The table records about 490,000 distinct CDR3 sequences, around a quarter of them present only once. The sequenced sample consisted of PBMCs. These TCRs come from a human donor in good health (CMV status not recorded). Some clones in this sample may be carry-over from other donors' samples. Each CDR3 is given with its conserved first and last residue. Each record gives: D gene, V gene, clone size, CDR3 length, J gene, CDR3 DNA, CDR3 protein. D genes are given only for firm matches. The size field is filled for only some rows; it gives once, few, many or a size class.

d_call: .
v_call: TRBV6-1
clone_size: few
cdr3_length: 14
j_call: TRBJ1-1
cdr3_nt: TGTGCCAGCACATTGGGGGAACTTAACACTGAAGCTTTCTTT
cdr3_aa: CASTLGELNTEAFF

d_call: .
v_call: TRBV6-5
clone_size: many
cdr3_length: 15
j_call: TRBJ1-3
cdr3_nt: TGTGCCAGCAGTTACTCGTCCAAGGCTGGAAACACCATATATTTT
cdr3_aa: CASSYSSKAGNTIYF

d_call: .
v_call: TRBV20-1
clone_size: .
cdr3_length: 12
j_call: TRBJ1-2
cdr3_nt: TGCAGTGCTAGAGATTTTACTCATGGCTACACCTTC
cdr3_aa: CSARDFTHGYTF

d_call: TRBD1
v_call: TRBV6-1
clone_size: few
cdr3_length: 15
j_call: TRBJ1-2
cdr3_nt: TGTGCCAGCAGTTATGGGGACAGGGGAGGCTATGGCTACACCTTC
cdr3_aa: CASSYGDRGGYGYTF

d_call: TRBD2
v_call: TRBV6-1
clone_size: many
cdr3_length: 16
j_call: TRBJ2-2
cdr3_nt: TGTGCCAGCATCCTAGGGACTAGCGGGCACACCGGGGAGCTGTTTTTT
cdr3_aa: CASILGTSGHTGELFF

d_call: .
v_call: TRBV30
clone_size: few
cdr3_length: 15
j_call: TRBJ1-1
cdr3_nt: TGTGCCTGGAGCGACCTGGGACTCCCGAACACTGAAGCTTTCTTT
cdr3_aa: CAWSDLGLPNTEAFF

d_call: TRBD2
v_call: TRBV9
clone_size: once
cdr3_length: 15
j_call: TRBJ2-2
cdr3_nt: TGTGCCAGCAGCGTAATTGGGGGGGGAACCGGGGAGCTGTTTTTT
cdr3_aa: CASSVIGGGTGELFF

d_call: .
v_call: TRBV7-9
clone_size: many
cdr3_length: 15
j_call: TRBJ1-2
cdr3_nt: TGTGCCAGCAGCCCCACGGGGCTTCTGCACTATGGCTACACCTTC
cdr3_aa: CASSPTGLLHYGYTF

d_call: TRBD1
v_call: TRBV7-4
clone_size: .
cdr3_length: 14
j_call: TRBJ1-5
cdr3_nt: TGTGCCACCCAGAGACAGGGCGGCAATCAGCCCCAGCATTTT
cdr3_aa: CATQRQGGNQPQHF

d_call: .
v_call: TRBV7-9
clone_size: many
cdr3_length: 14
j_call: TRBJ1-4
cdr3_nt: TGTGCCAGCAGCCAGAGTGCAACTAATGAAAAACTGTTTTTT
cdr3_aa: CASSQSATNEKLFF

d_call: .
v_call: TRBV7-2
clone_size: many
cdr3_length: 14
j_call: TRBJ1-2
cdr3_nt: TGTGCCAGCAGCTTAGATCGACAGAACTATGGCTACACCTTC
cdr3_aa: CASSLDRQNYGYTF

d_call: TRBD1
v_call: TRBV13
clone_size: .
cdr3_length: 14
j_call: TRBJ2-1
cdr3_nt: TGTGCCAGCAGCTCCGTACAGGGGGCAAACGAGCAGTTCTTC
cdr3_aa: CASSSVQGANEQFF

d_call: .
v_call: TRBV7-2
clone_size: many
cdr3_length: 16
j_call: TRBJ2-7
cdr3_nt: TGTGCCAGCAGCCCGTCGGGGGCAGGGGTTTTAGTCGAGCAGTACTTC
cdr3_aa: CASSPSGAGVLVEQYF

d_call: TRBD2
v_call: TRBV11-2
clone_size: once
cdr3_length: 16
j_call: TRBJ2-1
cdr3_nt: TGTGCCAGCAGCTTAGGGAGCGGGAGCTTCGTAGGTGAGCAGTTCTTC
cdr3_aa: CASSLGSGSFVGEQFF

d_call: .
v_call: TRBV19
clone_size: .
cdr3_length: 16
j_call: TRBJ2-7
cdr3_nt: TGTGCCAGTAGTATCAAACTCAGTCGGCAAGGCTACGAGCAGTACTTC
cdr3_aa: CASSIKLSRQGYEQYF

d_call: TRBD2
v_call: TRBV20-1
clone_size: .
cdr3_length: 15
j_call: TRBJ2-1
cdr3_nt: TGCAGTGCTCCAACTAGCGGGAGCTCCTACAATGAGCAGTTCTTC
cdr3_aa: CSAPTSGSSYNEQFF

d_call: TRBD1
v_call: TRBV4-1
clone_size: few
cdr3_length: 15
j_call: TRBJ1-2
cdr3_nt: TGCGCCAGCAGCCAAGATTTTCGGGACAGATTTGGCTACACCTTC
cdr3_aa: CASSQDFRDRFGYTF

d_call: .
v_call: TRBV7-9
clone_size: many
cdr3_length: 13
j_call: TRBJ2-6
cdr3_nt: TGTGCCAGCAGCTCTTCTGGGGCCAACGTCCTGACTTTC
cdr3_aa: CASSSSGANVLTF

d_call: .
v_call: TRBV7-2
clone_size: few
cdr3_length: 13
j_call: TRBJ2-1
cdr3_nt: TGTGCCAGCAGCGTTCAGGCGAGCAATGAGCAGTTCTTC
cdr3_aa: CASSVQASNEQFF

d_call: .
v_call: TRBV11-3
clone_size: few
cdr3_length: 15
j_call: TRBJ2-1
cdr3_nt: TGTGCCAGCAGCTCCGAGCGGAACTCCTACAATGAGCAGTTCTTC
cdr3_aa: CASSSERNSYNEQFF

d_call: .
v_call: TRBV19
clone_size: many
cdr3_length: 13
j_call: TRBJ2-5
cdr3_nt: TGTGCCAGTAGTATAGTTGTACAAGAGACCCAGTACTTC
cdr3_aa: CASSIVVQETQYF

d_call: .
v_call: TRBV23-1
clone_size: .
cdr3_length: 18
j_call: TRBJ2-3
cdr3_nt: TGCGCCAGCAATCAAACAGGGGTAGAGCGGGAGTTGCTAGATACGCAGTATTTT
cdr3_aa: CASNQTGVERELLDTQYF

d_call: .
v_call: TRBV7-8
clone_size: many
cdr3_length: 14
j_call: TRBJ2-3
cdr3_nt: TGTGCCAGCAGTACATCCCTACTCGGGGATACGCAGTATTTT
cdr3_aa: CASSTSLLGDTQYF

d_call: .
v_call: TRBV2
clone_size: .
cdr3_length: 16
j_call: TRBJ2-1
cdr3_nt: TGTGCCAGCAGGAAGCCCTTGGGGCGCTCCTACAATGAGCAGTTCTTC
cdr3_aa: CASRKPLGRSYNEQFF

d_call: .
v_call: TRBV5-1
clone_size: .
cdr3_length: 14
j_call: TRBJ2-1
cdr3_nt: TGCGCCAGCACCCGGACAGTTTCCTACAATGAGCAGTTCTTC
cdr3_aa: CASTRTVSYNEQFF

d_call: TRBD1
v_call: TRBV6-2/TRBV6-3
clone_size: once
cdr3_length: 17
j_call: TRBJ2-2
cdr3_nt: TGTGCCAGCAGACGAACCGGGACAGGTCTGAACACCGGGGAGCTGTTTTTT
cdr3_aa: CASRRTGTGLNTGELFF

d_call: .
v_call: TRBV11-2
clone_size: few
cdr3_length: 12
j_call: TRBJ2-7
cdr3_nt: TGTGCCAGCAGCCCAGGGACACCGGGGCAGTACTTC
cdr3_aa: CASSPGTPGQYF

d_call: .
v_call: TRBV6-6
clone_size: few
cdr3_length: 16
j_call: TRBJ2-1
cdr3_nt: TGTGCCAGCAGCCACACCCGGGCGGGATTTACCAATGAGCAGTTCTTC
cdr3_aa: CASSHTRAGFTNEQFF

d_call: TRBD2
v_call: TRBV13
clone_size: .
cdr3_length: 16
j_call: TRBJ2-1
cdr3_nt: TGTGCCAGCAGCTCAACAGGGACTAGGCCTTTAAATGAGCAGTTCTTC
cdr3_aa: CASSSTGTRPLNEQFF

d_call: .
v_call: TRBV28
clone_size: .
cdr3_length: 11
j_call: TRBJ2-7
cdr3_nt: TGTGCCAGCGGAACTAACTACGAGCAGTACTTC
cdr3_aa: CASGTNYEQYF

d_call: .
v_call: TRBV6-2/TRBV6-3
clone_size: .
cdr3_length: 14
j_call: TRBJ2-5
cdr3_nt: TGTGCCAGCAGTTACTCGAGGGAACAAGAGACCCAGTACTTC
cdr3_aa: CASSYSREQETQYF

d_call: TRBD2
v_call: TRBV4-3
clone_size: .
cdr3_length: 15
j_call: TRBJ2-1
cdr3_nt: TGCGCCAGCAGCCAAGGACTAGCGGGAGGTAATGAGCAGTTCTTC
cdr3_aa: CASSQGLAGGNEQFF

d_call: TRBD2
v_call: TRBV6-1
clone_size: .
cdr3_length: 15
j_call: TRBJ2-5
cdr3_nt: TGTGCCAGCAGTGAAGGGACTAGAACCCAAGAGACCCAGTACTTC
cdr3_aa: CASSEGTRTQETQYF

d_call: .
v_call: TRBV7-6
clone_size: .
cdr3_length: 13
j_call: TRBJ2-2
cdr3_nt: TGTGCCAGCAGCTCCGTAGGCACCGGGGAGCTGTTTTTT
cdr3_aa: CASSSVGTGELFF

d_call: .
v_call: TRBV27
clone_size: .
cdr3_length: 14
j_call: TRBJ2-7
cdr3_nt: TGTGCCAGCAGTTTTAAGTATGACGTCGACGAGCAGTACTTC
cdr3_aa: CASSFKYDVDEQYF

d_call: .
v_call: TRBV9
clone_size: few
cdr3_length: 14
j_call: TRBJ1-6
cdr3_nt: TGTGCCAGCAGCGTAGAGGCAGTCGAAAGCGCCCTCCACTTT
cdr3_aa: CASSVEAVESALHF

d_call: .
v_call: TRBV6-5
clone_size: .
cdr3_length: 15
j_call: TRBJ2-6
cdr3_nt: TGTGCCAGCAGTTACTCTTCAGGGTCTGCCAACGTCCTGACTTTC
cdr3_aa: CASSYSSGSANVLTF

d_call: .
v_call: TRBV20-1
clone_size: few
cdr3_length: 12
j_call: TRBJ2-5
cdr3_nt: TGCAGTGCTAGAAACTCCCGGGAGACCCAGTACTTC
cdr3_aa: CSARNSRETQYF

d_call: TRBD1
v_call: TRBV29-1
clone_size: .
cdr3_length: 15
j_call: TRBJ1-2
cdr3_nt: TGCAGCGTTGCCAATTCAGCAGGGGGCTTCGGCGGCTACACCTTC
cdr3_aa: CSVANSAGGFGGYTF

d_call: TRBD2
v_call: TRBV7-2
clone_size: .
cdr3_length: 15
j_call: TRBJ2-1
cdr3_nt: TGTGCCAGCAGCCCCGCTTTAGCGGGACACAATGAGCAGTTCTTC
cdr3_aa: CASSPALAGHNEQFF

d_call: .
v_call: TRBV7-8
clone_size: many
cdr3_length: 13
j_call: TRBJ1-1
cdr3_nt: TGTGCCAGCAGCCCTACAGTGGACACTGAAGCTTTCTTT
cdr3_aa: CASSPTVDTEAFF

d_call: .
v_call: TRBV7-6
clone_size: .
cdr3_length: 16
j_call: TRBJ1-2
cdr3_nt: TGTGCCAGCAGCTTTTATGGGCAGGACACTAACTATGGCTACACCTTC
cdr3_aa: CASSFYGQDTNYGYTF

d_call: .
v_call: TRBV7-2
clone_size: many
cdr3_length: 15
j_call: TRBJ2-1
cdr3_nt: TGTGCCAGCAGCCTTAGTGCGGGGTCCTACAATGAGCAGTTCTTC
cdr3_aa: CASSLSAGSYNEQFF

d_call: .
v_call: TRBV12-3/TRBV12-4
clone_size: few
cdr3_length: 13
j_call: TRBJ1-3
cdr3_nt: TGTGCCAGCAGAATCGGCTCTGGAAACACCATATATTTT
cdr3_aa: CASRIGSGNTIYF

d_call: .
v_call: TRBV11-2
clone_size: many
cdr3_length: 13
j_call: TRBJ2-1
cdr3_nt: TGTGCCAGCAGCTTAGGCTTGTTCGATGAGCAGTTCTTC
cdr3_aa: CASSLGLFDEQFF

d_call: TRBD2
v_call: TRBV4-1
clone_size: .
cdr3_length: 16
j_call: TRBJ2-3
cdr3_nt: TGCGCCAGCAGCCATAGCGGGACTAGCGGTCCGGATACGCAGTATTTT
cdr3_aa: CASSHSGTSGPDTQYF

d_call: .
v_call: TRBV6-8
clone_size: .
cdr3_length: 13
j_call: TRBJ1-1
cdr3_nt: TGTGCCAGCAGTTACATAGGAAAGGCTGAAGCTTTCTTT
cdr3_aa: CASSYIGKAEAFF